This entry lists 14 T cell receptor beta chains sequenced from one sample in a study of T cells in Graves' hyperthyroidism and ophthalmopathy. TCR beta CDR3 regions were amplified from RNA. In the first-round RT-PCR of the TCR CDR3, the HTBI primer set was used. TCRdb called the multiplex PCR reads again in MiXCR, with one record for every CDR3 protein. The sample has roughly 750,000 distinct CDR3 sequences, about 15% seen once. Source material: blood. The receptors derive from a man younger than 35 with Graves' hyperthyroidism.

This clonotype appeared many times. In nucleotides, the CDR3 is TGTGCCAGCAGTTACTCAAGGAGGCATCGGTACAATGAGCAGTTCTTC. This gives the protein CASSYSRRHRYNEQFF. This rearrangement joins TRBV6-5 to TRBJ2-1; D may be TRBD2 (5 bases). The CDR3 totals 16 residues. Trimming left V 0 bases short and J 4 bases short, with 13 bases between. From germline, CDR1 is MNHEY and CDR2 SVGAGI.

This clonotype turned up a few times. This chain joins TRBV20-1 and TRBJ1-1; 9 positions match TRBD1. The germline V gene encodes CDR1 DFQATT and CDR2 SNEGSKA (reference sequence). CDR3 length: 13 residues. Trimming cost V 5 bases and J 6 bases; bases outside gene matches: 7. The DNA for the CDR3 is TGCAGTGCTGAGGACAGGGGTTTGTCTGAAGCTTTCTTT. Translating it yields CSAEDRGLSEAFF.

A few counts support this clonotype. The rearrangement joins TRBV19 to TRBJ2-2; D is unresolved. Germline lookup yields CDR1 LNHDA and CDR2 SQIVND (reference sequence). Trimming left V 5 bases short and J 5 bases short, with 27 bases between. This CDR3 spans 19 amino acids. CDR3 protein: CASSLGGRHTRSRTGELFF. CDR3 sequence (DNA): TGTGCCAGTAGTTTAGGCGGAAGGCACACACGATCTCGGACCGGGGAGCTGTTTTTT. Looking up the rest from reference TRBV19 and TRBJ2-2 gives the full variable domain: DGGITQSPKYLFRKEGQNVTLSCEQNLNHDAMYWYRQDPGQGLRLIYYSQIVNDFQKGDIAEGYSVSREKKESFPLTVTSAQKNPTAFYLCASSLGGRHTRSRTGELFFGEGSRLTVL.

Many counts were recorded for this clonotype. The V gene is TRBV7-6, the J gene TRBJ2-1; TRBD2 matches at 11 bases. CDR1 and CDR2 (germline): SGHVS, FNYEAQ. The V gene end was trimmed by 5 bases and the J gene end by 8 bases; junction bases not matched to a gene: 11. CDR3 size: 16 residues. The CDR3 here is CASSLHTSGSIDEQFF. The CDR3, as DNA: TGTGCCAGCAGCCTTCACACTAGCGGGAGTATCGATGAGCAGTTCTTC.

The chain recombines TRBV25-1 with TRBJ1-5, with unresolved D. CDR1 MGHDK and CDR2 SYGVNS come from the germline V gene. V was shortened by 1 base and J by 3 bases, with 10 bases between the two germline ends. CDR3 length: 15 amino acids. The chain's CDR3 is CASSESGLINQPQHF. The CDR3 DNA follows: TGTGCCAGCAGTGAATCGGGTCTCATCAATCAGCCCCAGCATTTT.

This clonotype has a count of ten or more. The rearrangement joins TRBV11-2 to TRBJ2-5, with 12 bases matching TRBD1. Germline V gene sequence: CDR1 SGHAT, CDR2 FQNNGV. With 1 base clipped from V and 5 bases from J, the junction kept 5 bases outside the gene matches. CDR3 length: 16 amino acids. In DNA form, the CDR3 reads TGTGCCAGCAGCTTAGCTGGGACAGGGGGCTGGGAGACCCAGTACTTC. The encoded protein is CASSLAGTGGWETQYF.

This chain joins TRBV11-2 and TRBJ2-1, with a possible D match to TRBD1 (5 bases). The CDR3 has 19 residues. Germline CDR1 and CDR2: SGHAT and FQNNGV. V lost 1 base and J 7 bases, leaving 26 bases between the germline ends. The CDR3 sequence is CASSLGPSGGQGIRNEQFF. The CDR3 nucleotides read TGTGCCAGCAGCTTAGGTCCGTCGGGTGGGCAGGGAATCCGGAATGAGCAGTTCTTC.

In its sample, this clonotype was seen many times. The J gene is TRBJ1-1, the V gene TRBV7-2; D gene uncertain. Germline assignment: CDR1 SGHTA and CDR2 FQGNSA. V lost 5 bases, J lost 11 bases, and 15 bases lay in between. CDR3 length: 12 amino acids. The CDR3 sequence: CASSVTHGFAFF. The CDR3 region has the DNA TGTGCCAGCAGCGTCACTCATGGGTTCGCTTTCTTT.

This clonotype has only a few counts. The chain has TRBV6-5 and TRBJ1-1; 9 bases agree with TRBD1. The CDR3 has 14 residues. The germline V gene encodes CDR1 MNHEY and CDR2 SVGAGI. Trimming cost V 3 bases and J 11 bases; bases outside gene matches: 10. In DNA form, the CDR3 reads TGTGCCAGCAGTTATTCCCACAGGGGGCGGACTGCTTTCTTT. It is translated as CASSYSHRGRTAFF.

This clonotype was recorded at least ten times. The chain combines TRBV7-2 with TRBJ1-4; tentatively, D is TRBD1 (6 bases). The germline CDR1 and CDR2 sequences are SGHTA and FQGNSA. The CDR3 covers 14 residues. Trimming shortened V by 2 bases and J by 7 bases, and 11 bases separated the two germline ends. The CDR3, as DNA: TGTGCCAGCAGCTTAAGGGGGAGTGCTGAAAAACTGTTTTTT. Protein sequence: CASSLRGSAEKLFF.

A few counts support this clonotype. V usage is TRBV7-9 and J usage is TRBJ2-5, with a weak D call TRBD2 (5 bases). Germline V gives CDR1 SEHNR, CDR2 FQNEAQ (reference sequence). This CDR3 region has 18 residues. V was pared by 2 bases and J by 2 bases, with 21 bases between. This CDR3 is CASSLKFSTGTIQETQYF. The CDR3 DNA is TGTGCCAGCAGCTTAAAATTCTCGACGGGAACTATACAAGAGACCCAGTACTTC.

Many counts were recorded for this clonotype. This chain links TRBV12-3 or TRBV12-4 with TRBJ2-1, with 13 bases aligning to TRBD2. This CDR3 spans 15 amino acids. The V and J ends lost 2 bases and 9 bases, in that order; junction bases with no gene match: 4. The CDR3 DNA follows: TGTGCCAGCAGTTTAACTAGCGGGAGGGCCGCTGAGCAGTTCTTC. Amino acids: CASSLTSGRAAEQFF.

This clonotype was counted only a few times. The genes are TRBV5-1 and TRBJ1-2; TRBD1 might be the D (5 bases). From germline, CDR1 is SGHRS and CDR2 YFSETQ. The CDR3 covers 13 residues. Trimming pared 4 bases from V and 7 bases from J, leaving 14 bases between. The CDR3 DNA sequence: TGCGCCAGCAGCCAGAAGGCGGGGGGTGGCTACACCTTC. It is translated as CASSQKAGGGYTF.

The V gene is TRBV5-1, the J gene TRBJ2-1, with D possibly being TRBD1 (6 bases). Germline CDR1 and CDR2: SGHRS and YFSETQ. The CDR3 is made up of 15 amino acids. The V end lost 4 bases, the J end lost 1 base, and 12 bases lay between the germline ends. The chain's CDR3 is CASSPHRASYNEQFF. CDR3 DNA sequence: TGCGCCAGCAGCCCTCACAGGGCGTCCTACAATGAGCAGTTCTTC.